Detailed here is one TCR beta chain. Its antigen is currently unknown. Germline lookup yields CDR1 SNHLY and CDR2 FYNNEI. CDR3 length equals 16 residues. With V trimmed by 5 bases and J by 1 base, 4 bases remained unmatched. The sample originates from a study of cytomegalovirus exposure and HLA in healthy donors. In the study overall: Drawn from HLA-typed donors, about 85 million unique TCRs were held in an early data release. Among fewer than 500 genotyped donors, about 85% fell in the Caucasian-associated ancestry cluster.

The PCR had 60 Vbeta and 13 Jbeta primers. The table came from immunoSEQ multiplex PCR; TCRdb's copy has only in-frame clones and leaves some out. Found here are around 130,000 clones, 81% of them singletons; the top ten hold about 0.63%. Study findings and constraints: What a later analysis showed was that several of the most significant clusters appeared linked to common viral pathogens.

The sample was PBMCs. The TCR sequence derives from a man aged 18 to 35 in good health and CMV-seronegative. The rearrangement uses TRBV2 and TRBJ1-6; TRBD1 matches at 8 bases. The CDR3 DNA sequence: TGTGCCAGCAGTCCGACAGGGGAGTCCTATAATTCACCCCTCCACTTT. It yields the protein CASSPTGESYNSPLHF. The full variable domain, in which reference TRBV2 and TRBJ1-6 provide the parts outside the CDR3, is EPEVTQTPSHQVTQMGQEVILRCVPISNHLYFYWYRQILGQKVEFLVSFYNNEISEKSEIFDDQFSVERPDGSNFTLKIRSTKLEDSAMYFCASSPTGESYNSPLHFGNGTRLTVT.